These 8 T cell receptor beta chains were all obtained from the same sample, sequenced in a study. From the RT-PCR reads, TCRdb called clonotypes with MiXCR, one entry per CDR3 protein. The data show 550,000 to 750,000 distinct CDR3 sequences, approximately 15% seen once. Sequenced material: memory CD4+ T cells from blood. Source of these receptors: a female donor in good health, serving as a healthy control.

V gene TRBV5-1 combines with J gene TRBJ1-1, with 9 positions matching TRBD1. Losses at the gene ends were 0 bases for V and 9 bases for J; bases not matched to a gene: 9. The CDR3 is 15 residues long. Germline-derived CDR1 and CDR2 are SGHRS and YFSETQ. CDR3 sequence reads: CASSLDLQGQGKAFF. In DNA form, the CDR3 reads TGCGCCAGCAGCTTGGACCTACAGGGACAGGGAAAAGCTTTCTTT.

CDR3 nucleotide sequence: TGCAGTGCTATTATCGGGGTCCCCTACGAGCAGTACTTC. Its translation: CSAIIGVPYEQYF. This chain connects TRBV20-1 to TRBJ2-7, with D perhaps matching TRBD2 (5 bases). V was trimmed by 4 bases and J by 2 bases, leaving 12 bases between them. This CDR3 contains 13 residues. CDR1 and CDR2 from the germline V gene are DFQATT and SNEGSKA (reference sequence).

The CDR3 here is CASSLVKSSGYTF. The CDR3 DNA reads as TGTGCCAGCAGTCTGGTCAAATCCTCTGGCTACACCTTC. J is TRBJ1-2 and V is TRBV28; D gene unclear. Germline loops: CDR1 MDHEN, CDR2 SYDVKM. Trimming took off 5 bases at V and 7 bases at J, with 14 bases between the two ends. The CDR3 loop spans 13 amino acids.

The genes are TRBV28 and TRBJ2-7; the match to TRBD1 covers 8 bases. Germline V gene sequence: CDR1 MDHEN, CDR2 SYDVKM. This CDR3 is 13 amino acids long. Trimming removed 7 bases from V and 2 bases from J; junction bases left unmatched: 4. The CDR3: CASINRGTYEQYF. DNA for the CDR3: TGTGCCAGCATAAACAGGGGGACCTACGAGCAGTACTTC.

The chain joins TRBV10-3 to TRBJ1-1, with D possibly matching TRBD1 (6 bases). This CDR3 has 13 residues. The V gene's germline CDR1 is ENHRY and CDR2 SYGVKD. Trimming removed 5 bases from V and 6 bases from J, with 13 bases in between. The CDR3 nucleotides are TGTGCCATCAGTCCTTCCGGGGGCTCTGAAGCTTTCTTT. It translates to CAISPSGGSEAFF.

The V call is TRBV6-2 or TRBV6-3, the J call TRBJ2-1; the D call may be TRBD1 or TRBD2 (5 bases each). This CDR3 spans 15 amino acids. Trimming removed 4 bases from V and 8 bases from J, with 18 bases in between. In germline, CDR1 is MNHEY, CDR2 SVGEGT. CDR3 protein: CASSFAGTSRHEQFF. The CDR3 DNA follows: TGTGCCAGCAGTTTCGCCGGGACGTCTCGGCATGAGCAGTTCTTC.

In its sample, this clonotype was seen many times. The CDR3 DNA reads TGTGCCAGCAGCCCTTCAGGGGGAGGAAATGAAAAACTGTTTTTT. Protein: CASSPSGGGNEKLFF. V usage is TRBV7-2 and J usage is TRBJ1-4; 7 bases agree with TRBD1. The CDR3 runs 15 residues. The V gene's germline CDR1 is SGHTA and CDR2 FQGNSA. Losses at the gene ends were 5 bases for V and 5 bases for J; bases not matched to a gene: 8.

This clonotype came up many times. The rearrangement uses TRBV6-5 and TRBJ1-5, with unresolved D. Germline-derived CDR1 and CDR2 are MNHEY and SVGAGI. CDR3 length equals 15 residues. V was trimmed by 4 bases and J by 11 bases, leaving 21 bases between them. CDR3 in DNA: TGTGCCAGCAGTTCTCGAAATGAAGGGTACGCAACCCAGCATTTT. The encoded protein is CASSSRNEGYATQHF.